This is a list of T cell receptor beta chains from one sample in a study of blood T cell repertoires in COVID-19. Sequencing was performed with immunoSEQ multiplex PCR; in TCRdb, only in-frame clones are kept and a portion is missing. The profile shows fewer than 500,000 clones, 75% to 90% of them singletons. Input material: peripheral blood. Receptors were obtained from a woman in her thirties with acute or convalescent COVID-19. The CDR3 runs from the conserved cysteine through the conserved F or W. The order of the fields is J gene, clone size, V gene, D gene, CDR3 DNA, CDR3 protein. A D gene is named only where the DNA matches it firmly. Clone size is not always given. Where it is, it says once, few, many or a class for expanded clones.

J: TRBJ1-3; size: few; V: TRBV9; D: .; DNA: TGTGCCAGCAGCCCGCGGGGAAACACCATATATTTT; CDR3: CASSPRGNTIYF
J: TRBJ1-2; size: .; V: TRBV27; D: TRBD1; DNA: TGTGCCAGCAGTATAACACTGACAGGGTTTGGTGGCTACACCTTC; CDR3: CASSITLTGFGGYTF
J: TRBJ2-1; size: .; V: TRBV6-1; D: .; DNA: TGTGCCAGCAGTGAAGCGGCGGGTGACTACAATGAGCAGTTCTTC; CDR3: CASSEAAGDYNEQFF
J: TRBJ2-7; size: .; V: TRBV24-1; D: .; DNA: TGTGCCACCAGTGATTCCTCGGGCGAGCAGTACTTC; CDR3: CATSDSSGEQYF
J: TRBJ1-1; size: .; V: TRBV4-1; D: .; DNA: TGCGCCAGCAGCCAGGTAGGGAGGACTGAAGCTTTCTTT; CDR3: CASSQVGRTEAFF
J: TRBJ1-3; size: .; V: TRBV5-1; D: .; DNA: TGCGCCAGCAGCTCTTCAGGGCGTTCTGGAAACACCATATATTTT; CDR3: CASSSSGRSGNTIYF
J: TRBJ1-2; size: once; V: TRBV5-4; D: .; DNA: TGTGCCAGCAGCAGACAGTCCCGGAACGTCTATGGCTACACCTTC; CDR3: CASSRQSRNVYGYTF
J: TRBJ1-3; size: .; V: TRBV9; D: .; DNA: TGTGCCAGCAGCGTAGACGCGGGAATGACTGGAAACACCATATATTTT; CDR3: CASSVDAGMTGNTIYF
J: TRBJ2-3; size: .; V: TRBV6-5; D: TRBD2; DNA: TGTGCCAGCACCGAGCGGGGACCCACAGATACGCAGTATTTT; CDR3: CASTERGPTDTQYF
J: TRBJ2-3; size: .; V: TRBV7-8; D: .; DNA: TGTGCCAGCTTAAGGGGTTCTCGTACAGATACGCAGTATTTT; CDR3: CASLRGSRTDTQYF
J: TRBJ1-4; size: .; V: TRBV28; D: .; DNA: TGTGCCAGCAGCCCCGGGGGGCCTTGGGAAAAACTGTTTTTT; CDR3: CASSPGGPWEKLFF
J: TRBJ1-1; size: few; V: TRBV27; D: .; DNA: TGTGCCAGCAGTTTATCTAGGGTAGGAGGGCTTGAAGCTTTCTTT; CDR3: CASSLSRVGGLEAFF
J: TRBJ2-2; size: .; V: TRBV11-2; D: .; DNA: TGTGCCAGCAGCTTAGGTTTGGGTGGGCCCGACACCGGGGAGCTGTTTTTT; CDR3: CASSLGLGGPDTGELFF
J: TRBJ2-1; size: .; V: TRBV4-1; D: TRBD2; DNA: TGCGCCAGCAGCCAAACGACTACTAGCGGGGGACCCTACAATGAGCAGTTCTTC; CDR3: CASSQTTTSGGPYNEQFF
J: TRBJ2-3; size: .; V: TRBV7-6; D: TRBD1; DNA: TGTGCCAGCAGCAAAAGACAGGGGGCGGGTCCAGATACGCAGTATTTT; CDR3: CASSKRQGAGPDTQYF
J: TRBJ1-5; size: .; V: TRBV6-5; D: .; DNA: TGTGCCAGCGTAAATCAGCCCCAGCATTTT; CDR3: CASVNQPQHF
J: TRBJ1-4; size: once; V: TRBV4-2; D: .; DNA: TGTGCCAGCAGCCAAGAGACAGATAATGAAAAACTGTTTTTT; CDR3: CASSQETDNEKLFF
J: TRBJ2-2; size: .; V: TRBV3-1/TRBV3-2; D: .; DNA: TGTGCCAGCAGCCAAGACGACAGTCTCACCGGGGAGCTGTTTTTT; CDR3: CASSQDDSLTGELFF
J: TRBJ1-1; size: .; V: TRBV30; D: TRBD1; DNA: TGTGCCTGGCCCGGGACAGGGGAAACTGAAGCTTTCTTT; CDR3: CAWPGTGETEAFF
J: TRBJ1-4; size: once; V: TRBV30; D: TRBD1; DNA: TGTGCCTGGAGTCTTGGGGACAGCAATGAAAAACTGTTTTTT; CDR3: CAWSLGDSNEKLFF
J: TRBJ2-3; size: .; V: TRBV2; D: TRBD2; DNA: TGTGCCAGCAGCGGACTAGCGGGTACAGATACGCAGTATTTT; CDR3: CASSGLAGTDTQYF
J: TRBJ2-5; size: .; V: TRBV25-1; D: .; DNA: TGTGCCAGCAGTGATTGGCGGGATCCCCAAGAGACCCAGTACTTC; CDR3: CASSDWRDPQETQYF
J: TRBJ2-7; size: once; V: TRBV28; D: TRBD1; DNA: TGTGCCAGCAGTTTGCCTTTAGGGACAGGCCCCTACGAGCAGTACTTC; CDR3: CASSLPLGTGPYEQYF
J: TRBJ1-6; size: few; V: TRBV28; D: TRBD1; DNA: TGTGCCAGCACGACAGGGGGGCCACCCCTCCACTTT; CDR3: CASTTGGPPLHF
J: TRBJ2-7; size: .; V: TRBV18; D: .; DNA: TGTGCCAGCTCCTTCGTCCGACAGGAGCAGTACTTC; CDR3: CASSFVRQEQYF
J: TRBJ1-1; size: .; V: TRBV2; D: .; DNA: TGTGCCAGCAGTGTTCATCAAAACACTGAAGCTTTCTTT; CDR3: CASSVHQNTEAFF
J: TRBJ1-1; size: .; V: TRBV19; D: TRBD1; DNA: TGTGCCAGTAGTAGAAACAGGGGACTGAACACTGAAGCTTTCTTT; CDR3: CASSRNRGLNTEAFF
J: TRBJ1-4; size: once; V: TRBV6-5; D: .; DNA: TGTGCCAGCAAGCCCCTGAATGAAAAACTGTTTTTT; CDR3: CASKPLNEKLFF
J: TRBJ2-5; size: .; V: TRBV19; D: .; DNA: TGTGCCACAAACGCCCGGGGTTCGGGAGAGACCCAGTACTTC; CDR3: CATNARGSGETQYF
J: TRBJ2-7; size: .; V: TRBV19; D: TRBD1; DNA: TGTGCCAGTAGTATCGGGACAGAATTTAACTACGAGCAGTACTTC; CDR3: CASSIGTEFNYEQYF
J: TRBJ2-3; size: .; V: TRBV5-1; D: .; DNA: TGCGCCAGCAGCTTGGGTCGGAGCACAGATACGCAGTATTTT; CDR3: CASSLGRSTDTQYF
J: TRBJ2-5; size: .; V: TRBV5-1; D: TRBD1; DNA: TGCGCCAGCAGCTTAAGTTTACGCGGACAGGGCGGGGAGACCCAGTACTTC; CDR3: CASSLSLRGQGGETQYF
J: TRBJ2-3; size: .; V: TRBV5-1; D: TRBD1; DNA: TGCGCCAGCAGCAAGACAGGGGGCGGTCCAGATACGCAGTATTTT; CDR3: CASSKTGGGPDTQYF
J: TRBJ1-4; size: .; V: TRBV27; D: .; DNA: TGTGCCAGCAGCCGGAGGGCAGAAGCAACTAATGAAAAACTGTTTTTT; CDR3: CASSRRAEATNEKLFF
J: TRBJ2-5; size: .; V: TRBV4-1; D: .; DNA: TGCGCCAGCAGCTCAGTCGGGTTGGAGACCCAGTACTTC; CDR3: CASSSVGLETQYF